Presented here are 31 T cell receptor beta chains from one specimen sequenced in a study of T cells in Graves' hyperthyroidism and ophthalmopathy. TCR beta CDR3 sequences were amplified from RNA transcripts. The HTBI primer set drove a first-round RT-PCR of the TCR CDR3. MiXCR, run by TCRdb on the multiplex PCR reads, gives a single entry per CDR3 protein. The sample comprises more than 450,000 distinct CDR3 sequences, just under 20% of which are singletons, and approximately 48% rests with the top ten. Sequencing was performed on blood. The origin of the receptors is a man aged 35-49 years with Graves' ophthalmopathy.

There are a few counts of this clonotype. V usage is TRBV6-1 and J usage is TRBJ2-4, with TRBD2 matching 9 bases. Losses at the gene ends were 7 bases for V and 5 bases for J; bases not matched to a gene: 9. This CDR3 contains 15 residues. Per germline, CDR1 MNHNS and CDR2 SASEGT. In DNA, the CDR3 is TGTGCCAGCATACGAGCGGGGGGACCCGAAAACATTCAGTACTTC. Translated, it gives CASIRAGGPENIQYF.

This chain joins TRBV7-9 and TRBJ2-7, with D tentatively TRBD1 (6 bases). Germline CDR1 SEHNR, CDR2 FQNEAQ (reference sequence). V was cut by 11 bases and J by 0 bases, with 14 bases left in between. The CDR3 sequence is 13 residues long. As DNA, the CDR3 is TGTGCCCTATCTGACAGGAGCTCCTACGAGCAGTACTTC. This codes for CALSDRSSYEQYF.

Ten or more counts support this clonotype. The CDR3 DNA reads TGCAGTGCTAGATCCTCGGGACACAACACGGGGGCTAACTATGGCTACACCTTC. The encoded protein is CSARSSGHNTGANYGYTF. The rearrangement uses TRBV20-1 and TRBJ1-2; perhaps TRBD1 as D (6 bases). V was pared by 2 bases and J by 0 bases, with 22 bases between. The CDR3 length is 18 residues. The V gene's germline CDR1 is DFQATT and CDR2 SNEGSKA (reference sequence).

The chain links TRBV5-1 to TRBJ1-2; D call uncertain. The CDR3 runs 13 residues. Germline CDR1 reads SGHRS; CDR2 reads YFSETQ. Trimming stripped 5 bases from V and 6 bases from J, with 14 bases between. CDR3 nucleotides: TGCGCCAGCAGAGGCCATGGGGTCGATGGCTACACCTTC. This encodes CASRGHGVDGYTF.

This clonotype was observed at least ten times. The chain combines TRBV2 with TRBJ2-5; 12 bases align to TRBD2. This CDR3 comprises 16 residues. Germline CDR1 is SNHLY and CDR2 is FYNNEI. Germline trimming cut 4 bases from V and 2 bases from J; bases unmatched to any gene: 5. CDR3 coding DNA: TGTGCCAGCAGTGTAGCACTAGCGGGGGGACAAGAGACCCAGTACTTC. Translation: CASSVALAGGQETQYF.

This clonotype was picked up a small number of times. This rearrangement joins TRBV19 to TRBJ2-7; TRBD1 might be the D (6 bases). The CDR3 extends over 13 amino acids. CDR1 and CDR2 (germline): LNHDA, SQIVND (reference sequence). Deletions cut 3 bases from V and 8 bases from J, with 14 bases between. DNA of the CDR3: TGTGCCAGTAGTATGTACAGGGATCGGCAGCAGTACTTC. This gives the protein CASSMYRDRQQYF.

The chain joins TRBV5-6 to TRBJ2-1; D unresolved. CDR3 size: 13 residues. Germline lookup yields CDR1 SGHDT and CDR2 YYEEEE. V lost 1 base to trimming and J lost 12 bases, with 14 bases between them. For the CDR3, the DNA is TGTGCCAGCAGCTTGCCAATGTCGGTTGGGCAGTTCTTC. Translated, it gives CASSLPMSVGQFF.

This clonotype was counted at least ten times. V is TRBV7-3 and J is TRBJ2-1, with D possibly being TRBD2 (5 bases). V was trimmed by 5 bases and J by 5 bases, leaving 13 bases between them. CDR1 is SGHTA and CDR2 is FQGTGA in the germline V gene. This CDR3 spans 14 amino acids. The CDR3 loop is CASSNSGLHNEQFF. The DNA for the CDR3 is TGTGCCAGCAGCAACTCAGGACTGCACAATGAGCAGTTCTTC. Filled out from reference TRBV7-3 and TRBJ2-1, the complete variable domain reads GAGVSQTPSNKVTEKGKYVELRCDPISGHTALYWYRQSLGQGPEFLIYFQGTGAADDSGLPNDRFFAVRPEGSVSTLKIQRTERGDSAVYLCASSNSGLHNEQFFGPGTRLTVL.

This clonotype came up a few times. This chain uses TRBV20-1 with TRBJ2-5; no firm D call. The V end lost 2 bases, the J end lost 4 bases, and 5 bases lay between the germline ends. The CDR3 runs to 11 residues. Germline V gene data show CDR1 as DFQATT and CDR2 as SNEGSKA (reference sequence). The CDR3 DNA follows: TGCAGTGCTAGAAAGCCAGAGACCCAGTACTTC. It is translated as CSARKPETQYF.

This clonotype was observed a handful of times. V gene TRBV4-1 combines with J gene TRBJ1-1; D is unclear. The germline V gene encodes CDR1 MGHRA and CDR2 YSYEKL. Trimming cost V 1 base and J 2 bases, with 14 bases left between them. The CDR3 is 16 residues long. The CDR3 region is CASSQVGETPNTEAFF. The CDR3, as DNA: TGCGCCAGCAGCCAAGTAGGAGAGACGCCTAACACTGAAGCTTTCTTT.

The chain employs TRBV14 and TRBJ2-3, with D possibly TRBD2 on 5 matching bases. The germline V and J ends were trimmed by 3 bases and 4 bases, with 11 bases remaining between them. Looked up from germline, CDR1 is SGHDN and CDR2 is FVKESK. This CDR3 is 14 amino acids long. The CDR3 is CASSQEEGADTQYF. CDR3 sequence (DNA): TGTGCCAGCAGCCAGGAGGAAGGTGCAGATACGCAGTATTTT.

This chain links TRBV6-2 or TRBV6-3 with TRBJ2-7; the match to TRBD1 covers 7 bases. This CDR3 comprises 15 residues. The V gene's germline CDR1 is MNHEY and CDR2 SVGEGT. After removal of 6 bases from V and 7 bases from J, the junction contained 15 bases not matched to a gene. CDR3 nucleotides: TGTGCCAGCAGCCTATCCCCGACAGGGATGAGTGAGCAGTACTTC. It specifies CASSLSPTGMSEQYF.

This clonotype was recorded at least ten times. This chain links TRBV30 with TRBJ1-1; no reliable D call. Germline assignment: CDR1 GTSNPN and CDR2 SVGIG (reference sequence). Trimming shortened V by 0 bases and J by 4 bases, and 9 bases separated the two germline ends. This CDR3 region has 13 residues. CDR3 sequence: CAWSVARTTEAFF. The CDR3 bases are TGTGCCTGGAGTGTAGCCCGCACCACTGAAGCTTTCTTT.

The sample holds many counts of this clonotype. This chain joins TRBV5-1 and TRBJ2-3; 8 nucleotides agree with TRBD2. The CDR3 loop spans 15 amino acids. The V and J ends lost 3 bases and 0 bases, in that order; junction bases with no gene match: 3. CDR1 is SGHRS, CDR2 YFSETQ, per germline. CDR3 coding DNA: TGCGCCAGCAGCTCGGGACTAGATAGCACAGATACGCAGTATTTT. Its protein product is CASSSGLDSTDTQYF.

Turning to this clonotype: A much larger clonotype is one base distant, so this may be a read error. The V and J genes are TRBV18 and TRBJ1-2; no clear D gene. CDR1 KGHSH and CDR2 LQKENI come from the germline V gene. CDR3 length equals 14 residues. CDR3 sequence: CASSPPAESHGYIF. Here the CDR3 DNA reads TGTGCCAGCTCACCACCTGCAGAGTCCCATGGCTACATCTTC.

This clonotype was picked up many times. The chain carries TRBV3-1 and TRBJ2-1; maybe TRBD1 (6 bases). The CDR3 totals 13 residues. CDR1 is LGHDT, CDR2 YNNKEL, per germline (reference sequence). Trimming took off 8 bases at V and 6 bases at J, with 14 bases between the two ends. The CDR3 DNA reads as TGTGCCAGCGCGGACAGCCCAATCAATGAGCAGTTCTTC. Residues: CASADSPINEQFF.

This clonotype was seen more than once but under ten times. CDR3 loop: CASSETGKAQPQHF. In DNA, the CDR3 is TGTGCCAGCAGTGAGACAGGGAAGGCTCAGCCCCAGCATTTT. The chain is built from TRBV7-9 and TRBJ1-5, with TRBD1 matching 7 bases. The CDR3 is 14 residues long. V lost 6 bases to trimming and J lost 6 bases; unmatched junction nucleotides: 8. Germline V gene data show CDR1 as SEHNR and CDR2 as FQNEAQ (reference sequence). The full variable domain, in which reference TRBV7-9 and TRBJ1-5 provide the parts outside the CDR3, is DTGVSQNPRHKITKRGQNVTFRCDPISEHNRLYWYRQTLGQGPEFLTYFQNEAQLEKSRLLSDRFSAERPKGSFSTLEIQRTEQGDSAMYLCASSETGKAQPQHFGDGTRLSIL.

This chain uses TRBV12-3 or TRBV12-4 with TRBJ2-7; 8 bases line up with TRBD1. After removal of 6 bases from V and 9 bases from J, the junction contained 10 bases not matched to a gene. CDR3 size: 13 residues. The CDR3 DNA follows: TGTGCCAGCAGGTCCGGACAGGGTCGATGGCAGTACTTC. This encodes CASRSGQGRWQYF.

This chain uses TRBV5-1 with TRBJ1-2; TRBD1 might be the D (5 bases). Per the germline V gene, CDR1 is SGHRS and CDR2 is YFSETQ. There are 14 residues in the CDR3. The V end lost 1 base, the J end lost 7 bases, and 14 bases lay between the germline ends. The CDR3 coding sequence is TGCGCCAGCAGCTTGTTTATGAGGGGATCTGGCTACACCTTC. Translation: CASSLFMRGSGYTF.

The rearrangement uses TRBV5-1 and TRBJ1-1, with D hard to call. This CDR3 is 14 amino acids long. Trimming shortened V by 9 bases and J by 4 bases, and 19 bases separated the two germline ends. Germline lookup yields CDR1 SGHRS and CDR2 YFSETQ. The DNA for the CDR3 is TGCGCCACCTCCCTCGTCCCCTGGGTCACTGAAGCTTTCTTT. Protein sequence: CATSLVPWVTEAFF.

This clonotype was seen more than once but under ten times. The chain links TRBV6-2 or TRBV6-3 to TRBJ2-3; D is possibly TRBD1 (5 bases). The V end lost 7 bases, the J end lost 2 bases, and 16 bases lay between the germline ends. This CDR3 comprises 15 residues. Germline V lookup: CDR1 MNHEY, CDR2 SVGEGT. CDR3 loop: CASTLLGAPTDTQYF. The CDR3 coding sequence is TGTGCCAGCACCCTTCTAGGGGCTCCCACAGATACGCAGTATTTT.

This clonotype was observed many times. This chain uses TRBV12-3 or TRBV12-4 with TRBJ2-6; no clear D gene. The CDR3 length is 11 residues. V was trimmed by 4 bases and J by 13 bases, leaving 8 bases between them. CDR3 region: CASSSAVVLTF. DNA of the CDR3: TGTGCCAGCAGTTCCGCGGTTGTCCTGACTTTC.

This clonotype has just a few counts. The chain is built from TRBV5-1 and TRBJ2-5; TRBD1 aligns across 9 bases. Per germline, CDR1 SGHRS and CDR2 YFSETQ. Losses at the gene ends were 2 bases for V and 7 bases for J; bases not matched to a gene: 6. The CDR3 totals 14 residues. CDR3 loop: CASSLAGQGLTQYF. CDR3 bases: TGCGCCAGCAGCTTAGCGGGACAGGGTCTGACCCAGTACTTC.

This rearrangement joins TRBV27 to TRBJ1-2; D is possibly TRBD1 (6 bases). The CDR3 runs 14 residues. From germline, CDR1 is MNHEY and CDR2 SMNVEV (reference sequence). Trimming cost V 8 bases and J 5 bases, with 18 bases left between them. CDR3 coding DNA: TGTGCCAGCGGATCACAGGGAATAATTTATGGCTACACCTTC. This translates into CASGSQGIIYGYTF.

This clonotype has a count of ten or more. The chain is built from TRBV5-1 and TRBJ2-3; D is unclear. The CDR3 has 13 amino acids. Per germline, CDR1 SGHRS and CDR2 YFSETQ. V lost 4 bases to trimming and J lost 4 bases, with 10 bases between them. The CDR3, as DNA: TGCGCCAGCAGCCGGTCCAGAGCAGATACGCAGTATTTT. Its translation: CASSRSRADTQYF.

The J gene is TRBJ2-4, the V gene TRBV28; D remains ambiguous. This CDR3 comprises 16 residues. The V end was cut by 5 bases, the J end by 0 bases, with 14 bases between. Germline V CDR1 and CDR2: MDHEN, SYDVKM. In nucleotides, the CDR3 is TGTGCCAGCAGTCGAGACCGATTTGGAGCCAAAAACATTCAGTACTTC. It is translated as CASSRDRFGAKNIQYF. Full variable domain (rest looked up from reference TRBV28 and TRBJ2-4): DVKVTQSSRYLVKRTGEKVFLECVQDMDHENMFWYRQDPGLGLRLIYFSYDVKMKEKGDIPEGYSVSREKKERFSLILESASTNQTSMYLCASSRDRFGAKNIQYFGAGTRLSVL.

The chain couples TRBV11-2 to TRBJ2-1; D unclear. The CDR3 is 13 amino acids. Germline CDR1 is SGHAT and CDR2 is FQNNGV. V was shortened by 1 base and J by 5 bases, with 6 bases between the two germline ends. The CDR3 bases are TGTGCCAGCAGCTTAGTCCCGAACAATGAGCAGTTCTTC. This gives the protein CASSLVPNNEQFF.

The chain combines TRBV20-1 with TRBJ2-6, with 7 positions matching TRBD1. CDR1 is DFQATT and CDR2 is SNEGSKA in the germline V gene (reference sequence). V trimming: 4 bases; J trimming: 0 bases; junction bases outside the gene matches: 3. This CDR3 region has 15 residues. CDR3 sequence (DNA): TGCAGTGCTACCGACAGGGCCTCTGGGGCCAACGTCCTGACTTTC. Protein sequence: CSATDRASGANVLTF.

The rearrangement joins TRBV6-2 or TRBV6-3 to TRBJ2-3; D is ambiguous. CDR1 MNHEY and CDR2 SVGEGT come from the germline V gene. The CDR3 runs to 12 residues. V was trimmed by 9 bases and J by 6 bases, leaving 13 bases between them. This chain's CDR3 is CASRKLADTQYF. DNA of the CDR3: TGTGCCAGTCGAAAGTTGGCGGATACGCAGTATTTT.

The CDR3 sequence is CASSVGGENQPQHF. The CDR3 DNA sequence: TGTGCCAGCAGCGTAGGGGGGGAAAATCAGCCCCAGCATTTT. J is TRBJ1-5 and V is TRBV9; TRBD1 is a possible D gene (5 bases). Trimming removed 0 bases from V and 4 bases from J, with 8 bases in between. This CDR3 contains 14 residues. Looked up from germline, CDR1 is SGDLS and CDR2 is YYNGEE.

There are many counts of this clonotype. The V gene is TRBV12-3 or TRBV12-4, the J gene TRBJ1-1; the D is unclear. The CDR3 runs to 11 residues. Trimming cost V 1 base and J 8 bases, with 5 bases left between them. The CDR3 coding sequence is TGTGCCAGCAGTTTAGTGGGAGAAGCTTTCTTT. Amino acid sequence: CASSLVGEAFF.